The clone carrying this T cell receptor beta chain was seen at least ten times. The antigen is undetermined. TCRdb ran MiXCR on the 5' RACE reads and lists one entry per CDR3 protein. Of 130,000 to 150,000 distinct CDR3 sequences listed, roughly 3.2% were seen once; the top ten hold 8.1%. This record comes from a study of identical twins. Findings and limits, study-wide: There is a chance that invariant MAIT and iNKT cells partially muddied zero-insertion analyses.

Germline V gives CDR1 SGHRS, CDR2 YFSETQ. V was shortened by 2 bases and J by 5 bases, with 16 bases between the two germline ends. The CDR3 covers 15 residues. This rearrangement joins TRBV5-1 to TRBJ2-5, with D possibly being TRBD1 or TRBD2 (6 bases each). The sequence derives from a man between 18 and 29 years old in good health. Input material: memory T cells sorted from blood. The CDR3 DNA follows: TGCGCCAGCAGCTTCGCCGGGGGCGATGGGGAGACCCAGTACTTC. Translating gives CASSFAGGDGETQYF.